This TCR beta chain appears in the sequencing data of a study of blood T cell repertoires in COVID-19. Study-wide background: From T cells, B-cell-depleted T cells, or PBMCs came the material, which was cDNA or gDNA.

Adults between roughly 18 and 95 years of age took part from 20 to 25 US areas. V lost 7 bases to trimming and J lost 3 bases; unmatched junction nucleotides: 7. Germline V lookup: CDR1 LNHDA, CDR2 SQIVND (reference sequence). This CDR3 comprises 14 residues. This clone was picked up one time. As originally analysed: Reference gene primer amplification gave estimated nucleated cell counts. Sequenced by immunoSEQ multiplex PCR; TCRdb stores in-frame clones only, minus some. V, J and clone size are taken as reported in that table, and D and trimming were inferred from the DNA itself. Here the sample spans about 210,000 clones, roughly 90% being singletons.

The chain uses TRBV19 and TRBJ1-1, with 8 nucleotides matching TRBD1. The sequenced sample was PBMCs or T cells enriched from blood (not recorded which). The TCR was taken from a man aged 18 to 29 with acute COVID-19. In DNA form, the CDR3 reads TGTGCCAGTACCGACAGGGGCGCGTACACTGAAGCTTTCTTT. It codes for CASTDRGAYTEAFF.